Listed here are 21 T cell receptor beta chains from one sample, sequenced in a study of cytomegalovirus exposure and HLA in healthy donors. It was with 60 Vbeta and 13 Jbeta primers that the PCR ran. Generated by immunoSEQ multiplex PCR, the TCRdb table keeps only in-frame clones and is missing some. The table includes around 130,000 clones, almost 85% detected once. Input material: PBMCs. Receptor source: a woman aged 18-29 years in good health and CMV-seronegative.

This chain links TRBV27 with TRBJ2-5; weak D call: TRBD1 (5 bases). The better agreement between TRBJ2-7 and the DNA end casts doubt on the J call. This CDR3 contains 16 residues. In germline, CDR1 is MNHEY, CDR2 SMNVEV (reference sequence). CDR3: CASSLSPRQFPYEQYF. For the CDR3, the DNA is TGTGCCAGCAGTTTATCCCCTCGACAGTTTCCCTACGAGCAGTACTTC.

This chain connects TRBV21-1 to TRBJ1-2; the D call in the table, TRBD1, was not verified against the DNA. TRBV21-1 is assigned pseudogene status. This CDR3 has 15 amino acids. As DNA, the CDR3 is TGTGCCAGCAGCAGCTCTACAGGGGGAGCCTATGGCTACACCTTC. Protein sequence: CASSSSTGGAYGYTF.

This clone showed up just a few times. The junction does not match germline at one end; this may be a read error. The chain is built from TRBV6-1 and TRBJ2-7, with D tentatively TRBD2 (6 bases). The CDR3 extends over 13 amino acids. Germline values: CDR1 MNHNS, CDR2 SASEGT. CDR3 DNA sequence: TGTGCCAGCAGGTTAGCGGAGCCCTACGGGCAGTACTTC. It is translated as CASRLAEPYGQYF.

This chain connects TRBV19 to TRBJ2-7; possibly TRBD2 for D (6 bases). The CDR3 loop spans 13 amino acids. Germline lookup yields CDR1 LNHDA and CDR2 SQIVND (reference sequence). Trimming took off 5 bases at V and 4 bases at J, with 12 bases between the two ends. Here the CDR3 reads CASSPGDGYEQYF. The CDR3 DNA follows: TGTGCCAGTAGTCCGGGAGACGGATACGAGCAGTACTTC. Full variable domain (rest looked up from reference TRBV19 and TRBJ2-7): DGGITQSPKYLFRKEGQNVTLSCEQNLNHDAMYWYRQDPGQGLRLIYYSQIVNDFQKGDIAEGYSVSREKKESFPLTVTSAQKNPTAFYLCASSPGDGYEQYFGPGTRLTVT.

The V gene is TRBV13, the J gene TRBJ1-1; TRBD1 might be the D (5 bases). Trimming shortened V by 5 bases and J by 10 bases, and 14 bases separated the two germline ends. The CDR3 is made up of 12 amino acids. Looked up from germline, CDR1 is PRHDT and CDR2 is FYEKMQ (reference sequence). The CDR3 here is CASSPGPGGAFF. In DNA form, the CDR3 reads TGTGCCAGCAGCCCAGGTCCGGGGGGAGCTTTCTTT.

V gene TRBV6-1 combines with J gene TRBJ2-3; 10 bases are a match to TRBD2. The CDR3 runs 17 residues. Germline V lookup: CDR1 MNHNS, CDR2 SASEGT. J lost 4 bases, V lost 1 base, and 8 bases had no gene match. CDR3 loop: CASSEEGLAGEADTQYF. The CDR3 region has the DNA TGTGCCAGCAGTGAAGAGGGGCTAGCGGGAGAGGCAGATACGCAGTATTTT.

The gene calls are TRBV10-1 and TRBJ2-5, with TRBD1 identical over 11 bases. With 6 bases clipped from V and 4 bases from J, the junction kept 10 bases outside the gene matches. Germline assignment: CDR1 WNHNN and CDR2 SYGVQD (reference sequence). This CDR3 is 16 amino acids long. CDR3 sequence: CASSEGQGAQGETQYF. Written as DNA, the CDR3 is TGCGCCAGCAGCGAAGGACAGGGGGCGCAGGGAGAGACCCAGTACTTC.

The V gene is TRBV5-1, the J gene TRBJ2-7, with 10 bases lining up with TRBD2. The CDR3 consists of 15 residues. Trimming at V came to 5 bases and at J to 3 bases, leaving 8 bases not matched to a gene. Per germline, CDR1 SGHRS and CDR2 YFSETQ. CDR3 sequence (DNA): TGCGCCAGCAGAATATCTAGCGGGGGCCACTACGAGCAGTACTTC. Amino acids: CASRISSGGHYEQYF.

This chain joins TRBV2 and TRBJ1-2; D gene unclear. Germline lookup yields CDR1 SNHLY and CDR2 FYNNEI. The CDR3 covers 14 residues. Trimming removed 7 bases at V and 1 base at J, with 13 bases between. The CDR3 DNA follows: TGTGCCAGCATCACCAGCGAGATTAACTATGGCTACACCTTC. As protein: CASITSEINYGYTF.

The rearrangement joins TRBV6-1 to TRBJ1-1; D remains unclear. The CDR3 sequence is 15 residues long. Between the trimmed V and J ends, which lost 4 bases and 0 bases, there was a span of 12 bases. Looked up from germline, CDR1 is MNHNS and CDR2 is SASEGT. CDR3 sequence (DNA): TGTGCCAGCAGTGTTAGACATCCGATGAACACTGAAGCTTTCTTT. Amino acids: CASSVRHPMNTEAFF.

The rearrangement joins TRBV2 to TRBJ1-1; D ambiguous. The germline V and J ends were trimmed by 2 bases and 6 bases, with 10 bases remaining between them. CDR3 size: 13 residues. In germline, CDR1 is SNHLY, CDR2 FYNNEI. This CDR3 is CASSERGDSEAFF. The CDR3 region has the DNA TGTGCCAGCAGTGAACGAGGAGACTCTGAAGCTTTCTTT. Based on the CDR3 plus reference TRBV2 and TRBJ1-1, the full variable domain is EPEVTQTPSHQVTQMGQEVILRCVPISNHLYFYWYRQILGQKVEFLVSFYNNEISEKSEIFDDQFSVERPDGSNFTLKIRSTKLEDSAMYFCASSERGDSEAFFGQGTRLTVV.

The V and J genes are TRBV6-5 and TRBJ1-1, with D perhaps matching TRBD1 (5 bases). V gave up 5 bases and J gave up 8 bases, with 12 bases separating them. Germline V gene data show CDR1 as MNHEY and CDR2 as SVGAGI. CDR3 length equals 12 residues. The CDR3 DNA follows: TGTGCCAGCAGTCCTAGGACAAACGAAGCTTTCTTT. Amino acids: CASSPRTNEAFF.

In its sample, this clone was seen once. The CDR3 protein is CASRWTENTEAFF. For the CDR3, the DNA is TGTGCCAGCAGGTGGACAGAGAACACTGAAGCTTTCTTT. The chain links TRBV27 to TRBJ1-1, with D perhaps TRBD1 (6 bases). Trimming cost V 6 bases and J 1 base, with 9 bases left between them. The germline CDR1 and CDR2 sequences are MNHEY and SMNVEV (reference sequence). The CDR3 is made up of 13 amino acids.

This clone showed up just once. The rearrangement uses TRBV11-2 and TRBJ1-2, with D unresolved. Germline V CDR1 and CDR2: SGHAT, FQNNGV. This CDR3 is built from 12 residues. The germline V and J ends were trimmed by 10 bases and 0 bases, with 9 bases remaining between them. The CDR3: CATLVANYGYTF. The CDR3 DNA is TGTGCCACCTTAGTTGCTAACTATGGCTACACCTTC.

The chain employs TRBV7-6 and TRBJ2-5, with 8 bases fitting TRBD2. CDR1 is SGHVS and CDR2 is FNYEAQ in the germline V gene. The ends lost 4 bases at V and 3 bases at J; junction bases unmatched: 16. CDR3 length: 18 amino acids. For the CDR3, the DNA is TGTGCCAGCAGCTCCTTAGGGAGTAGGACTAGCCGTAAAGAGACCCAGTACTTC. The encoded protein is CASSSLGSRTSRKETQYF.

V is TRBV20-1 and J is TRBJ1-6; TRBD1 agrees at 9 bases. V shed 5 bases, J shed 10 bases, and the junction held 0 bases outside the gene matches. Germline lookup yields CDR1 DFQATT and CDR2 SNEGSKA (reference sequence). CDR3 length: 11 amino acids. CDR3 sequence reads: CSAGTGSPLHF. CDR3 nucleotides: TGCAGTGCTGGGACAGGGTCACCCCTCCACTTT.

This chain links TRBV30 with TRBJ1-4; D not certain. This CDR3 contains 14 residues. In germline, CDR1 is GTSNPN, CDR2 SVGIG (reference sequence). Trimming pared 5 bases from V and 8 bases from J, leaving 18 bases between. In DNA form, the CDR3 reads TGTGCCTGGCGCCGGAACAGCCCGGGGGAAAAACTGTTTTTT. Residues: CAWRRNSPGEKLFF.

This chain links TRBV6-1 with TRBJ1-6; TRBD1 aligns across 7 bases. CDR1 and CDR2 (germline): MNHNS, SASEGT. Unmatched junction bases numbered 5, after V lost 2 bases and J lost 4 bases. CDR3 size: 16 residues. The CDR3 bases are TGTGCCAGCAGTGAATATGGGACAGTTTATAATTCACCCCTCCACTTT. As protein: CASSEYGTVYNSPLHF.

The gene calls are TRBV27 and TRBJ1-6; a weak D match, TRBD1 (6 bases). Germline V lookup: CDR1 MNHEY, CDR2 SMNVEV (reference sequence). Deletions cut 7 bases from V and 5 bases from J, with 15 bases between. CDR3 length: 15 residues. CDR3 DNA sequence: TGTGCCAGCATGATACTCAGGGGAAATAATTCACCCCTCCACTTT. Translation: CASMILRGNNSPLHF.

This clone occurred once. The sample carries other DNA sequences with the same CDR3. CDR3 loop: CASSLQGLNTEAFF. CDR3 sequence (DNA): TGTGCCAGCAGTCTACAGGGGTTGAACACTGAAGCTTTCTTT. The chain combines TRBV2 with TRBJ1-1, with 7 bases lining up with TRBD1. Germline V gene data show CDR1 as SNHLY and CDR2 as FYNNEI. The V segment lost 5 bases and the J segment 0 bases; nucleotides outside the gene matches: 3. CDR3 length equals 14 residues.

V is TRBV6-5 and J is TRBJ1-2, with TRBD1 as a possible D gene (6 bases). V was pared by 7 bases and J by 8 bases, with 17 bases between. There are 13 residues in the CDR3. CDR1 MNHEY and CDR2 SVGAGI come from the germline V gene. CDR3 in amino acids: CASNDGTPLGYTF. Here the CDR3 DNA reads TGTGCCAGCAACGACGGGACACCCCTGGGCTACACCTTC.